The T cell receptor beta chain under discussion was sequenced for a study of blood T cell repertoires in COVID-19. Overall study context: Acute and convalescent COVID-19 samples came from the United States, Italy and Spain. Sources were T cells, B-cell-depleted T cells, or PBMCs; the material itself was cDNA or gDNA.

The Seattle site enrolled patients during active infection and followed them longitudinally. In the original workflow: Estimates of nucleated cell counts were drawn from the amplification of reference gene primers. TCRdb's copy holds only in-frame clones and misses some; the assay was immunoSEQ multiplex PCR. That table supplies the V and J calls and clone size; D and trimming were determined from the DNA. The repertoire has roughly 280,000 clones, more than 85% of them found once; the top ten carry over 5%. The germline V and J ends were trimmed by 2 bases and 6 bases, with 12 bases remaining between them. CDR1 LNHNV and CDR2 YYDKDF come from the germline V gene (reference sequence). The CDR3 spans 14 residues.

The sample was peripheral blood. The clonotype was recovered from a woman aged 55 to 70 with COVID-19, enrolled during active disease. The chain employs TRBV15 and TRBJ2-3; TRBD2 is a possible D gene (5 bases). The CDR3 loop reads CATSRLDSEDTQYF. In DNA, the CDR3 is TGTGCCACCAGCAGACTTGATAGCGAGGATACGCAGTATTTT.